This is a list of T cell receptor beta chains from one sample in a study of blood T cell repertoires in COVID-19. This table comes from immunoSEQ multiplex PCR, and its TCRdb copy is limited to in-frame clones, with some not included. The repertoire holds more than 200,000 clones, with 88% as singletons. The sample was peripheral blood. The receptors stem from a human donor in a cohort sampled during active COVID-19. Both conserved end residues are part of each CDR3. Each record gives: D gene, J gene, V gene, clone size, CDR3 DNA, CDR3 protein. A D gene is named only where the DNA matches it firmly. Size tells how often a clone was seen (once, few, many) or the class of an expanded clone, and some rows leave it out.

D gene: TRBD2; J gene: TRBJ2-2; V gene: TRBV5-1; clone size: .; CDR3 DNA: TGCGCCAGCAGCTTCCGGGCGCGGGAGGGTACCGGGGAGCTGTTTTTT; CDR3 protein: CASSFRAREGTGELFF
D gene: TRBD2; J gene: TRBJ2-7; V gene: TRBV28; clone size: once; CDR3 DNA: TGTGCCAGCAGCCCCGGACTAGCGGGACTCCCCTACGAGCAGTACTTC; CDR3 protein: CASSPGLAGLPYEQYF
D gene: TRBD1; J gene: TRBJ1-1; V gene: TRBV25-1; clone size: .; CDR3 DNA: TGTGCCAGCATAACTACTGGGACAGACACTGAAGCTTTCTTT; CDR3 protein: CASITTGTDTEAFF
D gene: TRBD2; J gene: TRBJ2-5; V gene: TRBV3-1/TRBV3-2; clone size: once; CDR3 DNA: TGTGCCAGCAGCCAAGATCGAACTAGCGGACGGACCCAGTACTTC; CDR3 protein: CASSQDRTSGRTQYF
D gene: .; J gene: TRBJ1-1; V gene: TRBV7-8; clone size: .; CDR3 DNA: TGTGCCAGCAGCTTAGTGGGACAAAGAAGAACTGAAGCTTTCTTT; CDR3 protein: CASSLVGQRRTEAFF
D gene: TRBD1; J gene: TRBJ1-1; V gene: TRBV3-1/TRBV3-2; clone size: few; CDR3 DNA: TGTGCCAGCACCGCAGGGGGCTTCATGAACACTGAAGCTTTCTTT; CDR3 protein: CASTAGGFMNTEAFF
D gene: TRBD1; J gene: TRBJ2-7; V gene: TRBV27; clone size: .; CDR3 DNA: TGTGCCAGCAGTTGGGACAGGGGTAGGAACGAGCAGTACTTC; CDR3 protein: CASSWDRGRNEQYF
D gene: .; J gene: TRBJ2-7; V gene: TRBV18; clone size: .; CDR3 DNA: TGTGCCAGCTCCCCAGACAGAAGGGGCTACGAGCAGTACTTC; CDR3 protein: CASSPDRRGYEQYF
D gene: TRBD2; J gene: TRBJ2-7; V gene: TRBV4-1; clone size: .; CDR3 DNA: TGCGCCAGCAGCCCCCACCCTAGCGGGGGGGGTTACGAGCAGTACTTC; CDR3 protein: CASSPHPSGGGYEQYF
D gene: TRBD1; J gene: TRBJ1-4; V gene: TRBV7-9; clone size: once; CDR3 DNA: TGTGCCAGCAGCTTGACAGGGGGCGAAGAAGAAAAACTGTTTTTT; CDR3 protein: CASSLTGGEEEKLFF
D gene: TRBD2; J gene: TRBJ2-3; V gene: TRBV7-2; clone size: .; CDR3 DNA: TGTGCCAGCAGCCCGACTAGCGGGGGGGCCAGGGATACGCAGTATTTT; CDR3 protein: CASSPTSGGARDTQYF
D gene: .; J gene: TRBJ2-5; V gene: TRBV15; clone size: .; CDR3 DNA: TGTGCCACCAGCGCCGCCGCGGGAAGAGAGACCCAGTACTTC; CDR3 protein: CATSAAAGRETQYF
D gene: .; J gene: TRBJ1-1; V gene: TRBV2; clone size: .; CDR3 DNA: TGTGCCACCGGGACAAGCAACACTGAAGCTTTCTTT; CDR3 protein: CATGTSNTEAFF
D gene: .; J gene: TRBJ1-5; V gene: TRBV7-2; clone size: once; CDR3 DNA: TGTGCCAGCAGCTCACAGCAGAATCAGCCCCAGCATTTT; CDR3 protein: CASSSQQNQPQHF
D gene: TRBD1; J gene: TRBJ1-1; V gene: TRBV19; clone size: once; CDR3 DNA: TGTGCCAGTAGTACCCGGACAGGGGTTTTCGCTGAAGCTTTCTTT; CDR3 protein: CASSTRTGVFAEAFF
D gene: .; J gene: TRBJ1-2; V gene: TRBV10-3; clone size: .; CDR3 DNA: TGTGCCATCAGTGGAGCCAGGGGATCTTCTGGCTACACCTTC; CDR3 protein: CAISGARGSSGYTF
D gene: TRBD2; J gene: TRBJ2-1; V gene: TRBV4-1; clone size: .; CDR3 DNA: TGCGCCAGCCAGAGGGAGGGTAGAGGGGTCGGTGAGCAGTTCTTC; CDR3 protein: CASQREGRGVGEQFF
D gene: TRBD1; J gene: TRBJ1-1; V gene: TRBV28; clone size: .; CDR3 DNA: TGTGCCAGCAGTTTAATCGGGACAGGGAACACTGAAGCTTTCTTT; CDR3 protein: CASSLIGTGNTEAFF
D gene: .; J gene: TRBJ1-2; V gene: TRBV10-2; clone size: .; CDR3 DNA: TGCGCCAGCAGTGTGGACAGATATGGCTACACCTTC; CDR3 protein: CASSVDRYGYTF
D gene: TRBD1; J gene: TRBJ1-3; V gene: TRBV15; clone size: once; CDR3 DNA: TGTGCCACCAGCAGCGGGACAGGTGCCGTATTT; CDR3 protein: CATSSGTGAVF
D gene: TRBD2; J gene: TRBJ2-5; V gene: TRBV5-6; clone size: .; CDR3 DNA: TGTGCCAGCGCTTGGGCTAGCGGGGGGGTTGAGACCCAGTACTTC; CDR3 protein: CASAWASGGVETQYF
D gene: TRBD2; J gene: TRBJ2-1; V gene: TRBV4-3; clone size: .; CDR3 DNA: TGCGCCAGCAGCCTAAGCGGGGGGGCCTACAATGAGCAGTTCTTC; CDR3 protein: CASSLSGGAYNEQFF
D gene: .; J gene: TRBJ2-3; V gene: TRBV6-6; clone size: .; CDR3 DNA: TGTGCCAGCAGTTACGTCACTCCCCGCACAGATACGCAGTATTTT; CDR3 protein: CASSYVTPRTDTQYF
D gene: TRBD1; J gene: TRBJ2-7; V gene: TRBV9; clone size: .; CDR3 DNA: TGTGCCAGCAGCCACGGACAGGGGAAGTACGAGCAGTACTTC; CDR3 protein: CASSHGQGKYEQYF
D gene: TRBD1; J gene: TRBJ1-2; V gene: TRBV18; clone size: .; CDR3 DNA: TGTGCCAGCTCACCTTCCGGGACAGGGGGCTATGGCTACACCTTC; CDR3 protein: CASSPSGTGGYGYTF
D gene: .; J gene: TRBJ2-7; V gene: TRBV2; clone size: .; CDR3 DNA: TGTGCCAGCATAGGTAGGGGAACTTACGAGCAGTACTTC; CDR3 protein: CASIGRGTYEQYF
D gene: TRBD1; J gene: TRBJ2-7; V gene: TRBV7-9; clone size: .; CDR3 DNA: TGTGCCAGCAGCTACGGGACAGGAAGCTACGAGCAGTACTTC; CDR3 protein: CASSYGTGSYEQYF
D gene: TRBD1; J gene: TRBJ2-1; V gene: TRBV4-1; clone size: few; CDR3 DNA: TGCGCCAGCAGCCGAACCCCTCCGGGACAGGGAGGCGAGCAGTTCTTC; CDR3 protein: CASSRTPPGQGGEQFF
D gene: .; J gene: TRBJ2-7; V gene: TRBV6-5; clone size: .; CDR3 DNA: TGTGCCAGCAGTATCCAGCCAGGGGACTACGAGCAGTACTTC; CDR3 protein: CASSIQPGDYEQYF
D gene: .; J gene: TRBJ1-5; V gene: TRBV24-1; clone size: .; CDR3 DNA: TGTGCCACCTCACAAAGAATTTCCAATCAGCCCCAGCATTTT; CDR3 protein: CATSQRISNQPQHF
D gene: .; J gene: TRBJ2-7; V gene: TRBV4-3; clone size: .; CDR3 DNA: TGCGCCAGCAGCCAAGATATAGCCGGGACTTTAGGCTACGAGCAGTACTTC; CDR3 protein: CASSQDIAGTLGYEQYF
D gene: TRBD1; J gene: TRBJ1-1; V gene: TRBV28; clone size: .; CDR3 DNA: TGTGCCAGCAGTCCCCCAGGGGGGAACACTGAAGCTTTCTTT; CDR3 protein: CASSPPGGNTEAFF
D gene: .; J gene: TRBJ1-1; V gene: TRBV28; clone size: .; CDR3 DNA: TGTGCCAGCAGTTTCCTAACAGGGAACACTGAAGCTTTCTTT; CDR3 protein: CASSFLTGNTEAFF
D gene: TRBD1; J gene: TRBJ1-1; V gene: TRBV20-1; clone size: .; CDR3 DNA: TGCAGTGCTAGACAGGGGGTAGAAGCTTTCTTT; CDR3 protein: CSARQGVEAFF
D gene: .; J gene: TRBJ1-5; V gene: TRBV6-2/TRBV6-3; clone size: .; CDR3 DNA: TGTGCCAGCAGTTACGGGGCCGAGAATCAGCCCCAGCATTTT; CDR3 protein: CASSYGAENQPQHF
D gene: TRBD2; J gene: TRBJ2-7; V gene: TRBV6-2/TRBV6-3; clone size: .; CDR3 DNA: TGTGCCAGCAGTTACGGCGGGAGGGCGCGGGAGCAGTACTTC; CDR3 protein: CASSYGGRAREQYF
D gene: .; J gene: TRBJ1-2; V gene: TRBV27; clone size: .; CDR3 DNA: TGTGCCAGCAGGCCAGCGTCCACTAACTATGGCTACACCTTC; CDR3 protein: CASRPASTNYGYTF
D gene: .; J gene: TRBJ2-6; V gene: TRBV9; clone size: few; CDR3 DNA: TGTGCCAGCAGCGTAGGATCCGGTTTTGGGGCCAACGTCCTGACTTTC; CDR3 protein: CASSVGSGFGANVLTF
D gene: .; J gene: TRBJ2-1; V gene: TRBV6-5; clone size: .; CDR3 DNA: TGTGCCAGCAGCCTACAGAGACGATCCTACAATGAGCAGTTCTTC; CDR3 protein: CASSLQRRSYNEQFF
D gene: .; J gene: TRBJ2-3; V gene: TRBV18; clone size: .; CDR3 DNA: TGTGCCAGCTCACGAGACAGTGATACGCAGTATTTT; CDR3 protein: CASSRDSDTQYF
D gene: .; J gene: TRBJ2-1; V gene: TRBV4-2; clone size: .; CDR3 DNA: TGTGCCAGCAGCCACGAGGGGGGAGGGGACTACAATGAGCAGTTCTTC; CDR3 protein: CASSHEGGGDYNEQFF
D gene: .; J gene: TRBJ1-2; V gene: TRBV10-3; clone size: .; CDR3 DNA: TGTGCCATCAGTGTCACAGAGGGAGGCTACACCTTC; CDR3 protein: CAISVTEGGYTF
D gene: TRBD1; J gene: TRBJ1-1; V gene: TRBV19; clone size: .; CDR3 DNA: TGTGCCAGTACTGATTTGACAGGGAATGGAGCTGAAGCTTTCTTT; CDR3 protein: CASTDLTGNGAEAFF
D gene: TRBD1; J gene: TRBJ1-2; V gene: TRBV5-6; clone size: .; CDR3 DNA: TGTGCCAGCAGCCCGCGGGACAGGGGTGTCTATGGCTACACCTTC; CDR3 protein: CASSPRDRGVYGYTF
D gene: TRBD1; J gene: TRBJ1-1; V gene: TRBV7-2; clone size: .; CDR3 DNA: TGTGCCAGCAGGAAACAGGGGGGAGCTGAAGCTTTCTTT; CDR3 protein: CASRKQGGAEAFF
D gene: .; J gene: TRBJ1-1; V gene: TRBV28; clone size: .; CDR3 DNA: TGTGCCAGCAGCCCATCAGGGAAGAACACTGAAGCTTTCTTT; CDR3 protein: CASSPSGKNTEAFF
D gene: TRBD2; J gene: TRBJ2-7; V gene: TRBV9; clone size: .; CDR3 DNA: TGTGCCAGCAGCGTAGAATCTAGCGGGAGCTCGGGAGAGCAGTACTTC; CDR3 protein: CASSVESSGSSGEQYF
D gene: .; J gene: TRBJ1-2; V gene: TRBV21-1; clone size: .; CDR3 DNA: TGTGCCAGCAGCAAATGCTACCCCCGCGGGGAAACGAGCTACACCTTC; CDR3 protein: CASSKCYPRGETSYTF
D gene: TRBD2; J gene: TRBJ2-1; V gene: TRBV5-8; clone size: .; CDR3 DNA: TGTGCCAGCAGCCGCCCGGTGACGGGTAGCGGGGGGGATCGTCCTGAGCAGTTCTTC; CDR3 protein: CASSRPVTGSGGDRPEQFF
D gene: TRBD1; J gene: TRBJ1-2; V gene: TRBV15; clone size: .; CDR3 DNA: TGTGCCACCAGCAGGGGGGGACAGGGGCATCATGGCTACACCTTC; CDR3 protein: CATSRGGQGHHGYTF
D gene: TRBD2; J gene: TRBJ2-7; V gene: TRBV19; clone size: .; CDR3 DNA: TGTGCCAGTAGTCTAGGGACTAGCGGGAGGGACTACGAGCAGTACTTC; CDR3 protein: CASSLGTSGRDYEQYF
D gene: TRBD1; J gene: TRBJ1-4; V gene: TRBV19; clone size: .; CDR3 DNA: TGTGCCAGTAGAAGACCCGGGACAGGGGAAGAAAAACTGTTTTTT; CDR3 protein: CASRRPGTGEEKLFF
D gene: .; J gene: TRBJ2-1; V gene: TRBV6-8; clone size: .; CDR3 DNA: TGTGCCAGCAGGGACCCAGGGATCTGGGAGCAGTTCTTC; CDR3 protein: CASRDPGIWEQFF
D gene: .; J gene: TRBJ2-5; V gene: TRBV18; clone size: .; CDR3 DNA: TGTGCCAGCTCACCGCCCACGACCTACCCAGGAGAGACCCAGTACTTC; CDR3 protein: CASSPPTTYPGETQYF
D gene: .; J gene: TRBJ2-2; V gene: TRBV19; clone size: .; CDR3 DNA: TGTGCCAGTAGTACCGACTTCCTGAACACCGGGGAGCTGTTTTTT; CDR3 protein: CASSTDFLNTGELFF
D gene: TRBD1; J gene: TRBJ1-3; V gene: TRBV11-2; clone size: .; CDR3 DNA: TGTGCCAGCAGCTTAGAATTTCTAGGTGGACAGGGGGCGAGAGGAAACACCATATATTTT; CDR3 protein: CASSLEFLGGQGARGNTIYF
D gene: .; J gene: TRBJ1-3; V gene: TRBV7-2; clone size: .; CDR3 DNA: TGTGCCAGCAGTGACTTCTCTGGAAACACCATATATTTT; CDR3 protein: CASSDFSGNTIYF
D gene: TRBD1; J gene: TRBJ1-2; V gene: TRBV30; clone size: once; CDR3 DNA: TGTGCCTGGCCTTACCCCGGGACAGTATTTAGTTGGAACTATGGCTACACCTTC; CDR3 protein: CAWPYPGTVFSWNYGYTF
D gene: .; J gene: TRBJ1-6; V gene: TRBV6-5; clone size: .; CDR3 DNA: TGTGCCAGCCGAACAGCTTCATATAATTCACCCCTCCACTTT; CDR3 protein: CASRTASYNSPLHF